The next 15 T cell receptor beta chains were all read from a single sample in a study of blood T cells in healthy people across ages. The use of a sample-barcoded 5' primer and a J-beta primer mix characterized a second PCR of about 7 to 12 cycles. MiXCR was run by TCRdb on the 5' RACE reads, yielding one entry per CDR3 protein. The repertoire holds around 500,000 distinct CDR3 sequences, about 27% seen once, with 3.6% in the top ten. This sample was shared with a second study, whose subject was T cells of mothers and their children.

The source material was blood. The receptors were gathered from a boy between 2 and 10 years old in good health.

This clonotype was seen a handful of times. The chain recombines TRBV28 with TRBJ1-2; the match to TRBD1 covers 7 bases. Germline loops: CDR1 MDHEN, CDR2 SYDVKM. V trimming: 4 bases; J trimming: 8 bases; junction bases outside the gene matches: 4. CDR3 length equals 12 residues. Here the CDR3 reads CASSWDRGGYTF. The CDR3 DNA is TGTGCCAGCAGTTGGGACAGAGGGGGCTACACCTTC.

This clonotype was counted only a few times. The V gene is TRBV4-3, the J gene TRBJ2-7; the D gene is possibly TRBD2 (6 bases). Trimming removed 1 base from V and 3 bases from J, with 7 bases in between. This CDR3 is 13 amino acids long. Germline CDR1 is LGHNA and CDR2 is YSLEER. The CDR3 protein is CASSQGGNYEQYF. For the CDR3, the DNA is TGCGCCAGCAGCCAAGGCGGGAACTACGAGCAGTACTTC.

This clonotype was counted only a few times. The CDR3, as DNA: TGTGCCATCAGTGATTTGGGACAGGGCAGCTACGAGCAGTACTTC. It specifies CAISDLGQGSYEQYF. This sequence joins TRBV10-3 and TRBJ2-7; 9 bases line up with TRBD1. The CDR3 is made up of 15 amino acids. Germline V gene lookup returns CDR1 ENHRY and CDR2 SYGVKD. Trimming cost V 3 bases and J 3 bases; bases outside gene matches: 6.

This rearrangement joins TRBV20-1 to TRBJ2-1; 11 bases are shared with TRBD2. Germline lookup yields CDR1 DFQATT and CDR2 SNEGSKA (reference sequence). Unmatched junction bases numbered 11, after V lost 6 bases and J lost 4 bases. CDR3 length equals 16 residues. Here the CDR3 reads CSAPRQTSGAYNEQFF. The CDR3 DNA follows: TGCAGTGCCCCTAGACAGACTAGCGGGGCGTACAATGAGCAGTTCTTC.

Only a few counts were recorded for this clonotype. The rearrangement uses TRBV7-2 and TRBJ2-1; 9 positions agree with TRBD2. The J segment lost 10 bases and the V segment lost 1 base, leaving 8 bases of the junction unmatched. The CDR3 runs to 15 residues. The V gene's germline CDR1 is SGHTA and CDR2 FQGNSA. The CDR3 coding sequence is TGTGCCAGCAGCTTAGTAGCGGGAGTAGGCCAGGAGCAGTTCTTC. Amino acids: CASSLVAGVGQEQFF.

This clonotype was counted a few times. The V gene is TRBV5-1, the J gene TRBJ2-3; weak D call: TRBD2 (5 bases). This CDR3 has 14 residues. Germline V gives CDR1 SGHRS, CDR2 YFSETQ. V was clipped by 6 bases and J by 5 bases, with 16 bases between them. The chain's CDR3 is CASKGLQLGDTQYF. The CDR3 DNA sequence: TGCGCCAGCAAAGGACTTCAACTAGGAGATACGCAGTATTTT. The variable domain in full, with the rest retrieved from reference TRBV5-1 and TRBJ2-3, is KAGVTQTPRYLIKTRGQQVTLSCSPISGHRSVSWYQQTPGQGLQFLFEYFSETQRNKGNFPGRFSGRQFSNSRSEMNVSTLELGDSALYLCASKGLQLGDTQYFGPGTRLTVL.

The table lists this clonotype with a few counts. The chain combines TRBV21-1 with TRBJ1-5; no check of the table's D call, TRBD1, against the DNA was made. TRBV21-1 is designated a pseudogene. The CDR3 runs 16 residues. Here the CDR3 reads CASSKGPGQGFQPQHF. Here the CDR3 DNA reads TGTGCCAGCAGCAAAGGCCCGGGACAGGGTTTTCAGCCCCAGCATTTT.

The chain links TRBV7-9 to TRBJ1-4; the D is unclear. This CDR3 comprises 18 residues. The V end lost 4 bases, the J end lost 0 bases, and 18 bases lay between the germline ends. Germline CDR1 and CDR2: SEHNR and FQNEAQ (reference sequence). CDR3 nucleotide sequence: TGTGCCAGCAGCTCGCCGTTAGGGAGCGCAGCAACTAATGAAAAACTGTTTTTT. Translating gives CASSSPLGSAATNEKLFF.

The rearrangement links TRBV2 to TRBJ1-1; 8 bases line up with TRBD1. J gave up 4 bases and V 1 base, and 2 bases lay outside the gene matches. The CDR3 runs 14 residues. CDR1 and CDR2 from the germline V gene are SNHLY and FYNNEI. The CDR3 sequence: CASSEGTGITEAFF. The CDR3 nucleotides are TGTGCCAGCAGTGAAGGGACAGGGATCACTGAAGCTTTCTTT.

This clonotype was observed a few times. V and J are TRBV21-1 and TRBJ2-5; the D call TRBD2 from the table was never checked on the DNA. The J call may be faulty, since TRBJ2-1 better matches the DNA end. TRBV21-1 is a listed pseudogene. The CDR3 consists of 17 residues. The CDR3 DNA reads as TGTGCCAGCTATGTAGCAGGGACTAGCGGGAGGGGGAATGAGCAGTTCTTC. Protein: CASYVAGTSGRGNEQFF.

This clonotype came up a few times. The chain is built from TRBV25-1 and TRBJ2-7; D uncertain. Trimming took off 4 bases at V and 3 bases at J, with 4 bases between the two ends. This CDR3 contains 11 residues. In germline, CDR1 is MGHDK, CDR2 SYGVNS. CDR3 amino acids: CASSVLYEQYF. The CDR3, as DNA: TGTGCCAGCAGTGTACTCTACGAGCAGTACTTC.

Comment on this clonotype: Possible read error: a much larger clone is one base away. The chain links TRBV5-6 to TRBJ2-1, with 14 bases fitting TRBD2. The CDR3 length is 16 residues. The germline V gene encodes CDR1 SGHDT and CDR2 YYEEEE. The V gene end was trimmed by 10 bases and the J gene end by 7 bases; junction bases not matched to a gene: 13. The CDR3 protein is CARNRLAGGPGNEQFF. The CDR3 nucleotides are TGTGCCCGCAACAGACTAGCGGGAGGGCCGGGGAATGAGCAGTTCTTC.

This clonotype came up many times. The V call is TRBV3-1, the J call TRBJ2-3; 9 positions match TRBD2. Per germline, CDR1 LGHDT and CDR2 YNNKEL (reference sequence). The CDR3 extends over 15 amino acids. V lost 1 base, J lost 2 bases, and 1 base stayed unmatched. The CDR3 coding sequence is TGTGCCAGCAGCCAAGCTAGCGGGGACACAGATACGCAGTATTTT. This codes for CASSQASGDTDTQYF.

This clonotype was seen more than once but under ten times. The chain carries TRBV6-4 and TRBJ2-1; D is uncertain. Trimming removed 4 bases at V and 2 bases at J, with 6 bases between. The CDR3 runs 13 residues. Germline CDR1 and CDR2: MRHNA and SNTAGT. The CDR3 DNA reads as TGTGCCAGCAGTGGGACCCCCTACAATGAGCAGTTCTTC. As protein: CASSGTPYNEQFF.

In this sample, this clonotype turned up a few times. V gene TRBV24-1 combines with J gene TRBJ2-3; 9 bases map to TRBD2. Germline CDR1 reads KGHDR; CDR2 reads SFDVKD. The CDR3 contains 15 residues. J lost 2 bases, V lost 5 bases, and 4 bases had no gene match. This CDR3 reads CATSVAGDLTDTQYF. The CDR3 DNA follows: TGTGCCACCAGTGTAGCGGGGGACCTCACAGATACGCAGTATTTT.